Listed here is a single T cell receptor beta chain. Antigen unknown. There are 16 residues in the CDR3. Germline CDR1 and CDR2: LGHNA and YSLEER. V was pared by 3 bases and J by 5 bases, with 11 bases of the junction left unmatched. This specimen belongs to a study of T cell responses to AZD1222 COVID-19 vaccine. Study findings and constraints: CD4 TCRs covered the whole spike, strongest at regions 160-218 and 743-854.

Measured with immunoSEQ multiplex PCR; TCRdb has only the in-frame clones, and not every one. The sample holds more than 150,000 clones, 90% to 95% seen once. This receptor was identified in an adult who received the AZD1222 COVID-19 vaccine. Sequences were derived from peripheral blood, sampled 28 days after the second AZD1222 dose. This rearrangement joins TRBV4-3 to TRBJ1-1; TRBD1 matches 8 bases. The CDR3 region has the DNA TGCGCCAGCAGCCACCCAAGGGGGACAGGAGGAACTGAAGCTTTCTTT. Translating gives CASSHPRGTGGTEAFF.